The rows below give T cell receptor beta chains drawn from one sample of a study of control samples from healthy donors and cancer patients. Clones were read by immunoSEQ multiplex PCR, and TCRdb kept only the in-frame ones, dropping some. The profile shows roughly 70,000 clones, about 94% of them singletons. The sequenced sample was blood. The source of these receptors is a woman younger than 45 in good health. Each CDR3 is given with its conserved first and last residue. Fields, in order: clone size, D gene, V gene, J gene, CDR3 protein, CDR3 DNA. D genes are given only for firm matches. Rows give clone size only sometimes, using once, few, many, or a class for an expanded clone.

>once|.|TRBV5-1|TRBJ1-3
CASSFGTAGNTIYF
TGCGCCAGCAGCTTCGGGACGGCTGGAAACACCATATATTTT
>.|.|TRBV4-1|TRBJ1-1
CASSQDRVRRATEAFF
TGCGCCAGCAGCCAAGATCGGGTCAGGAGGGCCACTGAAGCTTTCTTT
>once|.|TRBV3-1/TRBV3-2|TRBJ1-3
CASSQRGNTIYF
TGTGCCAGCAGCCAACGAGGAAACACCATATATTTT
>.|TRBD1|TRBV7-9|TRBJ1-4
CASSLGQGGEKLFF
TGTGCCAGCAGCCTGGGACAGGGGGGGGAAAAACTGTTTTTT
>.|.|TRBV6-5|TRBJ2-6
CASSLGTALANVLTF
TGTGCCAGCAGTCTAGGGACTGCTCTGGCCAACGTCCTGACTTTC
>.|.|TRBV5-6|TRBJ2-1
CASITVPGDEQFF
TGTGCCAGCATCACTGTCCCTGGCGATGAGCAGTTCTTC
>few|TRBD2|TRBV7-8|TRBJ2-1
CASSPYLAGGSLNWYRQFF
TGTGCCAGCAGCCCTTACCTAGCGGGGGGGTCATTAAATTGGTATCGGCAGTTCTTC
>.|.|TRBV25-1|TRBJ1-2
CASTRGGGYTF
TGTGCCAGCACCAGGGGAGGAGGCTACACCTTC
>.|TRBD2|TRBV3-1/TRBV3-2|TRBJ2-5
CASSQGLAGDKTQYF
TGTGCCAGCAGCCAGGGGTTAGCGGGGGATAAGACCCAGTACTTC
>.|TRBD2|TRBV4-1|TRBJ2-1
CASSQVRGAGGHNEQFF
TGCGCCAGCAGCCAGGTGAGGGGCGCGGGGGGGCACAATGAGCAGTTCTTC
>.|.|TRBV3-1/TRBV3-2|TRBJ1-5
CASSQVTGQPQHF
TGTGCCAGCAGCCAAGTTACGGGTCAGCCCCAGCATTTT
>.|.|TRBV19|TRBJ1-1
CASSISDTEAFF
TGTGCCAGTAGTATATCGGACACTGAAGCTTTCTTT
>.|TRBD1|TRBV19|TRBJ1-5
CASFGRTGNGNQPQHF
TGTGCCAGTTTTGGAAGGACAGGGAACGGCAATCAGCCCCAGCATTTT
>.|.|TRBV28|TRBJ1-2
CASMGQARPHYGYTF
TGTGCCAGCATGGGGCAGGCCAGACCACACTATGGCTACACCTTC
>.|TRBD1|TRBV7-9|TRBJ2-7
CASSSTGTGTLYEQYF
TGTGCCAGCAGCAGCACCGGGACAGGGACACTGTACGAGCAGTACTTC
>.|.|TRBV7-2|TRBJ2-5
CASGLAGETQYF
TGTGCCAGCGGGCTAGCCGGAGAGACCCAGTACTTC
>.|TRBD2|TRBV25-1|TRBJ2-3
CASSSGLAGGQDTQYF
TGTGCCAGCAGCAGCGGACTAGCGGGGGGGCAAGATACGCAGTATTTT
>.|.|TRBV28|TRBJ2-5
CASIAEMSGETQYF
TGTGCCAGCATCGCGGAGATGAGTGGGGAGACCCAGTACTTC